These 32 T cell receptor beta chains were all obtained from the same sample, sequenced in a study of T-cell reconstitution after alpha-beta-depleted transplantation in children. Preparing the TCRbeta library involved the use of unique molecular identifiers. TCRdb re-analysed the PCR reads in MiXCR, keeping a single row per CDR3 protein. The repertoire includes 350,000 to 500,000 distinct CDR3 sequences, 43% of them detected once, and 27% sits in the top ten. The sequences come from PBMCs, collected before TCRalphabeta/CD19-depleted stem cell transplant. The receptors stem from a girl aged 2 to 10 with aplastic anemia, due to receive a stem cell transplant.

This clonotype was detected ten times or more. The gene calls are TRBV6-5 and TRBJ1-5, with D possibly being TRBD1 (5 bases). The V and J ends lost 3 bases and 3 bases respectively, with 9 bases between them. The CDR3 has 14 amino acids. Germline V gene sequence: CDR1 MNHEY, CDR2 SVGAGI. CDR3: CASSYRQYNQPQHF. The CDR3 DNA reads TGTGCCAGCAGTTATCGACAGTACAATCAGCCCCAGCATTTT.

The chain carries TRBV7-6 and TRBJ2-7; D not certain. The germline gives CDR1 SGHVS, CDR2 FNYEAQ. V lost 2 bases to trimming and J lost 3 bases, with 14 bases between them. This CDR3 is 15 amino acids long. This CDR3 is CASSLTPQFGYEQYF. CDR3 in DNA: TGTGCCAGCAGCTTAACCCCTCAATTTGGCTACGAGCAGTACTTC.

The table lists this clonotype with many counts. The chain is built from TRBV20-1 and TRBJ2-1, with 10 bases aligning to TRBD2. There are 15 residues in the CDR3. Trimming cost V 1 base and J 1 base; bases outside gene matches: 1. Germline values: CDR1 DFQATT, CDR2 SNEGSKA (reference sequence). The DNA of the CDR3 is TGCAGTGCTAGAGCTAGCGGGAGATCCTACAATGAGCAGTTCTTC. It encodes CSARASGRSYNEQFF.

The rearrangement links TRBV5-6 to TRBJ2-3; tentative D call: TRBD1 (6 bases). The CDR3 totals 16 residues. Germline V CDR1 and CDR2: SGHDT, YYEEEE. V lost 4 bases and J lost 3, with 18 bases in between. The CDR3 nucleotides are TGTGCCAGCAGCATTCTCCGGGCAGGGGTAACAGATACGCAGTATTTT. Protein: CASSILRAGVTDTQYF.

This clonotype was seen more than once but under ten times. The chain employs TRBV29-1 and TRBJ2-1; TRBD1 is a possible D gene (6 bases). V lost 0 bases, J lost 0 bases, and 6 bases lay in between. Germline CDR1 SQVTM, CDR2 ANQGSEA. The CDR3 has 14 amino acids. The CDR3 protein is CSVEDRGSYNEQFF. The CDR3 DNA sequence: TGCAGCGTTGAAGACAGGGGCTCCTACAATGAGCAGTTCTTC.

This chain uses TRBV20-1 with TRBJ2-7; TRBD2 matches 12 bases. The CDR3 spans 17 residues. The J segment lost 1 base and the V segment lost 6 bases, leaving 13 bases of the junction unmatched. The germline V gene encodes CDR1 DFQATT and CDR2 SNEGSKA (reference sequence). In DNA, the CDR3 is TGCAGTGCGGGAGAAGGGACTAGCGGGTACCCTTCCTACGAGCAGTACTTC. Its translation: CSAGEGTSGYPSYEQYF.

This clonotype was seen many times. This chain uses TRBV5-1 with TRBJ2-7; D ambiguous. The V end lost 0 bases, the J end lost 5 bases, and 15 bases lay between the germline ends. The germline V gene encodes CDR1 SGHRS and CDR2 YFSETQ. The length of the CDR3 is 15 residues. CDR3 coding DNA: TGCGCCAGCAGCTTGGTCCGGACGGACCTCGACGAGCAGTACTTC. As protein: CASSLVRTDLDEQYF.

The DNA for the CDR3 is TGTGCCAGCAGAATACCACAGGGGACAAGGTCTGGAAACACCATATATTTT. Its translation is CASRIPQGTRSGNTIYF. V is TRBV7-9 and J is TRBJ1-3; 7 bases agree with TRBD1. Losses at the gene ends were 6 bases for V and 1 base for J; bases not matched to a gene: 12. The CDR3 length is 17 residues. CDR1 is SEHNR and CDR2 is FQNEAQ in the germline V gene (reference sequence).

V is TRBV7-8 and J is TRBJ2-3, with D perhaps matching TRBD2 (6 bases). Looked up from germline, CDR1 is SGHVS and CDR2 is FQNEAQ. Trimming took off 5 bases at V and 5 bases at J, with 14 bases between the two ends. The CDR3 sequence is 14 residues long. The CDR3 DNA reads TGTGCCAGCAGCGCCGGGACTTCAGGAGATACGCAGTATTTT. This codes for CASSAGTSGDTQYF.

This clonotype has a single count. The CDR3 nucleotides are TGTGCCAGCAGTCTTAATTTCGGGACTAGCGGCCCCTTGGGAGATACGCAGTATTTT. This sequence encodes CASSLNFGTSGPLGDTQYF. The rearrangement uses TRBV5-4 and TRBJ2-3; 11 bases fit TRBD2. Germline-derived CDR1 and CDR2 are SGHNT and YYREEE (reference sequence). This CDR3 has 19 residues. V shed 5 bases, J shed 5 bases, and the junction held 19 bases outside the gene matches.

With regard to this clonotype: This may come from a read error, since a much larger clone is one base off. The rearrangement uses TRBV12-3 or TRBV12-4 and TRBJ2-1; D is unclear. Trimming shortened V by 7 bases and J by 3 bases, and 10 bases separated the two germline ends. CDR3 length equals 13 residues. The chain's CDR3 is CASILRSYNEQFF. The CDR3 coding sequence is TGTGCCAGCATTTTGCGGAGCTACAATGAGCAGTTCTTC.

The chain is built from TRBV7-2 and TRBJ1-4; D unresolved. Germline-derived CDR1 and CDR2 are SGHTA and FQGNSA. This CDR3 comprises 15 residues. With 0 bases removed from V and 1 base from J, the gap between germline ends came to 6 bases. The CDR3 DNA reads TGTGCCAGCAGCTTAGCGCCCCAAACTAATGAAAAACTGTTTTTT. Residues: CASSLAPQTNEKLFF.

This clonotype appeared many times. The chain combines TRBV28 with TRBJ2-5; a possible D gene is TRBD2 (5 bases). V dropped 6 bases and J dropped 3 bases, with 14 bases sitting between them. The germline gives CDR1 MDHEN, CDR2 SYDVKM. This CDR3 is 14 amino acids long. The CDR3 here is CASSPAGGEETQYF. The CDR3 region has the DNA TGTGCCAGCAGCCCTGCGGGTGGGGAAGAGACCCAGTACTTC.

At least ten counts were recorded for this clonotype. The V call is TRBV12-3 or TRBV12-4, the J call TRBJ1-5, with TRBD1 as a possible D gene (6 bases). The CDR3 contains 17 residues. Trimming stripped 3 bases from V and 3 bases from J, with 18 bases between. CDR3 coding DNA: TGTGCCAGCAGTTTTTCAGTCGGGAGGGGGATCAATCAGCCCCAGCATTTT. Protein sequence: CASSFSVGRGINQPQHF.

The V call is TRBV7-9, the J call TRBJ2-3; 15 bases are a match to TRBD2. The CDR3 is made up of 15 amino acids. Losses at the gene ends were 4 bases for V and 11 bases for J; bases not matched to a gene: 7. CDR1 is SEHNR and CDR2 is FQNEAQ in the germline V gene (reference sequence). CDR3 DNA: TGTGCCAGCAGCTCATTTGGGACTAGCGGGAGGATGCAGTATTTT. It yields the protein CASSSFGTSGRMQYF.

The CDR3 is CATSLGAGNTIYF. The CDR3 DNA reads as TGTGCCACCTCACTGGGGGCTGGAAACACCATATATTTT. The chain carries TRBV6-6 and TRBJ1-3; D perhaps matches TRBD1 (5 bases). Trimming left V 10 bases short and J 2 bases short, with 12 bases between. There are 13 residues in the CDR3. Germline CDR1 reads MNHNY; CDR2 reads SVGAGI (reference sequence).

The chain combines TRBV29-1 with TRBJ1-2; D is undetermined. Germline values: CDR1 SQVTM, CDR2 ANQGSEA. The CDR3 has 13 amino acids. The V and J ends lost 3 bases and 0 bases respectively, with 8 bases between them. CDR3 sequence: CSVEVPTNYGYTF. DNA of the CDR3: TGCAGCGTTGAGGTGCCCACTAACTATGGCTACACCTTC.

V gene TRBV6-4 combines with J gene TRBJ2-2, with D uncertain. This CDR3 has 16 residues. Germline V lookup: CDR1 MRHNA, CDR2 SNTAGT. Trimming took 6 bases from V and 1 from J, leaving 15 bases between them. CDR3 protein: CASREYETQNTGELFF. The CDR3 DNA sequence: TGTGCCAGCAGAGAGTATGAGACTCAGAACACCGGGGAGCTGTTTTTT.

The chain carries TRBV19 and TRBJ2-7; D gene uncertain. V lost 3 bases and J 7 bases, leaving 4 bases between the germline ends. The length of the CDR3 is 10 residues. Per germline, CDR1 LNHDA and CDR2 SQIVND (reference sequence). The CDR3 nucleotides are TGTGCCAGTAGTATTCAGGAGCAGTACTTC. Amino acids: CASSIQEQYF.

This clonotype came up a few times. The J gene is TRBJ2-7, the V gene TRBV12-3 or TRBV12-4; 8 nucleotides line up with TRBD2. V shed 3 bases and J 2 bases; nucleotides not matched to a gene: 0. CDR3 length equals 13 residues. The CDR3 DNA sequence: TGTGCCAGCAGTTTGCGGGAGGCCTACGAGCAGTACTTC. It translates to CASSLREAYEQYF.

This clonotype has a handful of counts. The rearrangement links TRBV5-1 to TRBJ2-3; tentative D call: TRBD2 (6 bases). This CDR3 has 14 amino acids. Trimming pared 2 bases from V and 6 bases from J, leaving 13 bases between. In germline, CDR1 is SGHRS, CDR2 YFSETQ. CDR3 bases: TGCGCCAGCAGCTTTAGACTAGGGGAGGATACGCAGTATTTT. This encodes CASSFRLGEDTQYF.

The gene calls are TRBV28 and TRBJ2-3; maybe TRBD1 (6 bases). The CDR3 is made up of 14 amino acids. The V gene's germline CDR1 is MDHEN and CDR2 SYDVKM. The V and J ends lost 4 bases and 0 bases respectively, with 8 bases between them. The CDR3 loop is CASSWTVSTDTQYF. The CDR3 nucleotides read TGTGCCAGCAGTTGGACAGTTAGCACAGATACGCAGTATTTT.

The sample holds a few counts of this clonotype. The V call is TRBV5-1, the J call TRBJ1-4, with TRBD1 matching over 7 bases. Trimming removed 4 bases from V and 3 bases from J; junction bases left unmatched: 6. The length of the CDR3 is 15 residues. In germline, CDR1 is SGHRS, CDR2 YFSETQ. The CDR3, as DNA: TGCGCCAGCAGCGCAGGGGGTACGGCTAATGAAAAACTGTTTTTT. Amino acid sequence: CASSAGGTANEKLFF.

This clonotype was seen just once. J is TRBJ1-5 and V is TRBV6-1, with 8 bases aligning to TRBD1. The junction had 12 bases not matched to a gene; V was cut back by 5 bases and J by 9 bases. CDR3 length: 15 amino acids. Germline assignment: CDR1 MNHNS and CDR2 SASEGT. The CDR3 loop is CASSQGAGGQWPQHF. The DNA for the CDR3 is TGTGCCAGCAGTCAGGGGGCTGGGGGCCAATGGCCCCAGCATTTT.

This clonotype was counted only a few times. J is TRBJ2-6 and V is TRBV11-2; D is undetermined. CDR1 SGHAT and CDR2 FQNNGV come from the germline V gene. Trimming stripped 6 bases from V and 1 base from J, with 10 bases between. This CDR3 has 15 amino acids. CDR3 sequence (DNA): TGTGCCAGCAGTCCGGGTAGATCTGGGGCCAACGTCCTGACTTTC. This codes for CASSPGRSGANVLTF.

The rearrangement uses TRBV28 and TRBJ2-7, with no clear D. CDR1 MDHEN and CDR2 SYDVKM come from the germline V gene. Between the trimmed V and J ends, which lost 1 base and 1 base, there was a span of 11 bases. There are 15 residues in the CDR3. The CDR3 spells CASSLSGSVSYEQYF. CDR3 sequence (DNA): TGTGCCAGCAGTTTATCGGGTTCAGTATCCTACGAGCAGTACTTC.

This clonotype showed up many times. V usage is TRBV27 and J usage is TRBJ2-3, with D perhaps matching TRBD2 (5 bases). Trimming removed 8 bases at V and 3 bases at J, with 18 bases between. Germline loops: CDR1 MNHEY, CDR2 SMNVEV (reference sequence). The CDR3 covers 15 residues. In DNA, the CDR3 is TGTGCCAGCGGCACCAAGAGGGATTGGACAGATACGCAGTATTTT. Protein product: CASGTKRDWTDTQYF.

The chain joins TRBV20-1 to TRBJ2-7; TRBD1 aligns across 11 bases. The CDR3 has 15 residues. CDR1 is DFQATT and CDR2 is SNEGSKA in the germline V gene (reference sequence). V lost 8 bases to trimming and J lost 4 bases; unmatched junction nucleotides: 13. Written as DNA, the CDR3 is TGCAGTTTTAGCTCCTCCGGGACAGGGGGATACGAGCAGTACTTC. It translates to CSFSSSGTGGYEQYF.

CDR3 sequence (DNA): TGCGCCAGCAGCTATGGCGGAACAGCGAACGAGCAGTACTTC. It translates to CASSYGGTANEQYF. The V gene is TRBV5-1, the J gene TRBJ2-7, with D hard to call. This CDR3 region has 14 residues. CDR1 and CDR2 from the germline V gene are SGHRS and YFSETQ. The V and J ends lost 3 bases and 5 bases respectively, with 15 bases between them.

This clonotype was observed a few times. This chain links TRBV5-1 with TRBJ2-2, with D uncertain. Looked up from germline, CDR1 is SGHRS and CDR2 is YFSETQ. The CDR3 is 13 amino acids. Trimming took off 0 bases at V and 6 bases at J, with 6 bases between the two ends. The CDR3 coding sequence is TGCGCCAGCAGCTTGGAATCCTCCGGGGAGCTGTTTTTT. This encodes CASSLESSGELFF.

A few counts support this clonotype. V is TRBV6-1 and J is TRBJ2-2; no clear D gene. Germline CDR1 MNHNS, CDR2 SASEGT. The V and J ends lost 6 bases and 7 bases respectively, with 12 bases between them. The CDR3 loop spans 13 amino acids. Here the CDR3 DNA reads TGTGCCAGCAGCAGATTGGCTAACGGGGAGCTGTTTTTT. Protein product: CASSRLANGELFF.

This clonotype has a count of ten or more. This chain uses TRBV20-1 with TRBJ2-5; a possible D gene is TRBD2 (6 bases). CDR1 is DFQATT, CDR2 SNEGSKA, per germline (reference sequence). Between the trimmed V and J ends, which lost 3 bases and 3 bases, there was a span of 11 bases. The CDR3 is 13 residues long. This CDR3 is CSARLLAEETQYF. CDR3 DNA sequence: TGCAGTGCTAGGTTACTAGCAGAAGAGACCCAGTACTTC.